The rows below give T cell receptor beta chains drawn from one sample of a study of blood T cell repertoires in COVID-19. Sequencing was performed with immunoSEQ multiplex PCR; in TCRdb, only in-frame clones are kept and a portion is missing. The table lists about 100,000 clones, more than 70% of them singletons. The sequenced sample consisted of peripheral blood. These receptors all stem from a human donor in a cohort sampled during active COVID-19. CDR3s include the opening cysteine and the closing phenylalanine or tryptophan. A D gene is named only where the DNA matches it firmly. The size field is filled for only some rows; it gives once, few, many or a size class.

J gene: TRBJ1-4; D gene: TRBD1; clone size: .; V gene: TRBV4-1; CDR3 DNA: TGCGCCAGCAGTCTACCACAGGGGAATGAAAAACTGTTTTTT; CDR3 protein: CASSLPQGNEKLFF
J gene: TRBJ2-1; D gene: .; clone size: .; V gene: TRBV29-1; CDR3 DNA: TGCAGCGGCATGTCTCCAGGGTTAGAGCAGTTCTTC; CDR3 protein: CSGMSPGLEQFF
J gene: TRBJ1-2; D gene: .; clone size: .; V gene: TRBV19; CDR3 DNA: TGTGCCAGTAGTATTCCCAGGGGTGGTGGCTACACCTTC; CDR3 protein: CASSIPRGGGYTF
J gene: TRBJ2-3; D gene: TRBD2; clone size: .; V gene: TRBV5-6; CDR3 DNA: TGTGCCAGCAGCCAAAGACGGGAGGCGGCCCTTTTCACAGATACGCAGTATTTT; CDR3 protein: CASSQRREAALFTDTQYF
J gene: TRBJ2-3; D gene: TRBD2; clone size: .; V gene: TRBV14; CDR3 DNA: TGTGCCAGCAGCCCCGGGACTAGCGATCGGTCTCATACGCAGTATTTT; CDR3 protein: CASSPGTSDRSHTQYF
J gene: TRBJ2-1; D gene: .; clone size: .; V gene: TRBV9; CDR3 DNA: TGTGCCAGCAGCGTAGGATTAGCGACGCGCTCCTACAATGAGCAGTTCTTC; CDR3 protein: CASSVGLATRSYNEQFF
J gene: TRBJ2-7; D gene: TRBD2; clone size: .; V gene: TRBV9; CDR3 DNA: TGTGCCAGCAGCCCACTAGCGGGCCGCTACGAGCAGTACTTC; CDR3 protein: CASSPLAGRYEQYF
J gene: TRBJ2-1; D gene: TRBD2; clone size: .; V gene: TRBV9; CDR3 DNA: TGTGCCAGCAGCGCTTCCGGGACTACCTACAATGAGCAGTTCTTC; CDR3 protein: CASSASGTTYNEQFF
J gene: TRBJ2-2; D gene: .; clone size: .; V gene: TRBV28; CDR3 DNA: TGTGCCAGCAGTTCTAGCAGGATAAGTGTAGCCGGGGAGCTGTTTTTT; CDR3 protein: CASSSSRISVAGELFF
J gene: TRBJ1-6; D gene: .; clone size: once; V gene: TRBV18; CDR3 DNA: TGTGCCAGCTCACTCCGCGCCGGAGGGACTAATTCACCCCTCCACTTT; CDR3 protein: CASSLRAGGTNSPLHF